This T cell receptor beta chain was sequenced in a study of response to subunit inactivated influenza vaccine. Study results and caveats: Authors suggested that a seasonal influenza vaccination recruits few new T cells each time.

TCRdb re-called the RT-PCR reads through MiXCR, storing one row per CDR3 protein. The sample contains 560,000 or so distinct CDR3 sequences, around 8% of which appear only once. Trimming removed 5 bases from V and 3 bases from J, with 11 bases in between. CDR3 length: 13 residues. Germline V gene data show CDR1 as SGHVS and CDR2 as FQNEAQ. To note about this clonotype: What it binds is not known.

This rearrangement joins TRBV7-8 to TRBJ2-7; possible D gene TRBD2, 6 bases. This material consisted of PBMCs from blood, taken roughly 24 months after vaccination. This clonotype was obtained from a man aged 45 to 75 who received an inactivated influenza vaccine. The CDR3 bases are TGTGCCAGCAGCCCCAGGAGGGGCTACGAGCAGTACTTC. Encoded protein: CASSPRRGYEQYF.